This T cell receptor (beta chain) comes out of a study of CD8 T cells in Susac syndrome. Random hexamers were used to reverse transcribe an amount of roughly 0.5 to 1 ug RNA. TCRdb re-called the immunoSEQ multiplex PCR reads with MiXCR, one entry per CDR3 protein. The sample consists of about 52,000 distinct CDR3 sequences, around 93% of them appearing once. Trimming at V came to 1 base and at J to 0 bases, leaving 5 bases not matched to a gene. The CDR3 consists of 18 residues. The germline gives CDR1 LNHDA, CDR2 SQIVND (reference sequence). This chain joins TRBV19 and TRBJ2-4, with TRBD2 identical over 11 bases. Sequencing input: CD8+ T cells from PBMCs. The sequence came from a human donor with multiple sclerosis. CDR3 sequence: CASSIVTSGGIAKNIQYF. The CDR3 nucleotides read TGTGCCAGTAGTATAGTAACTAGCGGGGGAATAGCCAAAAACATTCAGTACTTC.